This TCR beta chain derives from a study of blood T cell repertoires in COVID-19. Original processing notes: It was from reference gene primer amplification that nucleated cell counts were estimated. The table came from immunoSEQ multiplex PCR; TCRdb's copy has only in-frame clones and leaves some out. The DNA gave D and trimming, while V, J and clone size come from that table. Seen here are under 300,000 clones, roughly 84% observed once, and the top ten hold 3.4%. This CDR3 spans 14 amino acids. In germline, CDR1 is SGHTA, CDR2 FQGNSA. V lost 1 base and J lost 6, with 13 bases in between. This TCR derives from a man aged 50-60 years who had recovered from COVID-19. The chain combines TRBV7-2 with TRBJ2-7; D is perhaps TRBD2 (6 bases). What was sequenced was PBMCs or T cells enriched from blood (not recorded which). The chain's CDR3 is CASSLEGGVSEQYF. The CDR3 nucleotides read TGTGCCAGCAGCTTAGAGGGCGGGGTGAGCGAGCAGTACTTC. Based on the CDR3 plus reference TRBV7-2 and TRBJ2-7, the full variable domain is GAGVSQSPSNKVTEKGKDVELRCDPISGHTALYWYRQSLGQGLEFLIYFQGNSAPDKSGLPSDRFSAERTGGSVSTLTIQRTQQEDSAVYLCASSLEGGVSEQYFGPGTRLTVT.